These 28 T cell receptor beta chains came from one sample sequenced in a study of identical twins. TCRdb re-called the 5' RACE reads with MiXCR, one entry per CDR3 protein. The data contain hundreds of thousands of distinct CDR3 sequences, approximately 9% of them seen just once; the ten biggest clones take up 5% to 6%. The sequenced sample consisted of memory (CD45RO+) T cells sorted from blood. The receptors come from a woman aged 18-35 years in good health.

In this sample, this clonotype turned up a few times. V and J are TRBV11-2 and TRBJ2-5, with D unclear. Trimming took off 1 base at V and 5 bases at J, with 14 bases between the two ends. The CDR3 covers 15 residues. In germline, CDR1 is SGHAT, CDR2 FQNNGV. DNA for the CDR3: TGTGCCAGCAGCTTAGGTGGATCTTCTCCGGAGACCCAGTACTTC. As protein: CASSLGGSSPETQYF.

The chain's CDR3 is CASALGTSGIGGYEQYF. As DNA, the CDR3 is TGTGCCAGCGCCCTCGGGACTAGCGGGATAGGTGGGTACGAGCAGTACTTC. The V and J genes are TRBV27 and TRBJ2-7; 13 nucleotides agree with TRBD2. V lost 8 bases, J lost 4 bases, and 14 bases stayed unmatched. The CDR3 contains 17 residues. Germline-derived CDR1 and CDR2 are MNHEY and SMNVEV (reference sequence).

The gene calls are TRBV20-1 and TRBJ1-4; no clear D. Germline V lookup: CDR1 DFQATT, CDR2 SNEGSKA (reference sequence). CDR3 length: 15 residues. V was pared by 3 bases and J by 0 bases, with 11 bases between. The CDR3 sequence is CSASPFGATNEKLFF. CDR3 DNA sequence: TGCAGTGCTAGTCCCTTTGGGGCAACTAATGAAAAACTGTTTTTT.

A few counts support this clonotype. The rearrangement joins TRBV10-1 to TRBJ1-6; 11 nucleotides line up with TRBD1. CDR1 is WNHNN, CDR2 SYGVQD, per germline (reference sequence). The V segment lost 2 bases and the J segment 7 bases; nucleotides outside the gene matches: 1. The CDR3 sequence is 15 residues long. The chain's CDR3 is CASSEGTGGNSPLHF. The CDR3 coding sequence is TGCGCCAGCAGTGAGGGGACAGGGGGGAATTCACCCCTCCACTTT.

This clonotype has ten or more counts. As DNA, the CDR3 is TGTGCCAGCAGTGATACGGTTAGCGGGAGGTGGTATGAGCAGTTCTTC. It yields the protein CASSDTVSGRWYEQFF. V usage is TRBV25-1 and J usage is TRBJ2-1; 10 nucleotides line up with TRBD2. The V segment lost 3 bases and the J segment 8 bases; nucleotides outside the gene matches: 10. The CDR3 covers 16 residues. Looked up from germline, CDR1 is MGHDK and CDR2 is SYGVNS.

This chain joins TRBV24-1 and TRBJ2-3, with 15 bases identical to TRBD2. V was pared by 3 bases and J by 6 bases, with 6 bases of the junction left unmatched. CDR1 KGHDR and CDR2 SFDVKD come from the germline V gene. The CDR3 sequence is 17 residues long. The CDR3 loop reads CATSDAGTSGGPDTQYF. CDR3 in DNA: TGTGCCACCAGTGATGCCGGGACTAGCGGGGGGCCCGATACGCAGTATTTT.

This clonotype was found a few times. The V and J genes are TRBV5-1 and TRBJ2-2; 7 bases fit TRBD1. Trimming removed 3 bases from V and 7 bases from J; junction bases left unmatched: 9. The germline V gene has CDR1 SGHRS and CDR2 YFSETQ. The CDR3 runs to 15 residues. The CDR3 sequence: CASSWGDRDHGELFF. Written as DNA, the CDR3 is TGCGCCAGCAGCTGGGGAGACAGGGACCACGGGGAGCTGTTTTTT.

The J gene is TRBJ2-1, the V gene TRBV20-1; 11 bases are shared with TRBD2. CDR3 size: 16 residues. Germline V gene lookup returns CDR1 DFQATT and CDR2 SNEGSKA (reference sequence). V lost 6 bases, J lost 12 bases, and 19 bases stayed unmatched. CDR3 coding DNA: TGCAGTGCAACCGGACTAGCGGGTGCCCCGGGAACGTCGCAGTTCTTC. Protein sequence: CSATGLAGAPGTSQFF.

At least ten counts were recorded for this clonotype. The chain is built from TRBV6-4 and TRBJ2-7; D is perhaps TRBD2 (5 bases). This CDR3 is built from 13 residues. Trimming took 5 bases from V and 6 from J, leaving 14 bases between them. Germline V gene sequence: CDR1 MRHNA, CDR2 SNTAGT. CDR3 amino acids: CASSPRPGGEQYF. CDR3 sequence (DNA): TGTGCCAGCAGTCCCCGACCCGGAGGCGAGCAGTACTTC.

In this sample, this clonotype turned up a few times. CDR3 nucleotide sequence: TGCGCCAGCAGCCATGGGTCCGACAATGAGCAGTTCTTC. It translates to CASSHGSDNEQFF. J is TRBJ2-1 and V is TRBV5-1; D unclear. V was clipped by 4 bases and J by 5 bases, with 10 bases between them. Germline V gene sequence: CDR1 SGHRS, CDR2 YFSETQ. The CDR3 spans 13 residues.

This clonotype has just a few counts. The gene calls are TRBV12-3 or TRBV12-4 and TRBJ1-5; possibly TRBD1 for D (5 bases). The CDR3 runs to 14 residues. V lost 6 bases to trimming and J lost 7 bases, with 16 bases between them. The CDR3 DNA is TGTGCCAGCAGCCCTTACGGGGGAAGGCAGCCCCAGCATTTT. It specifies CASSPYGGRQPQHF.

This clonotype was observed at least ten times. The chain recombines TRBV7-2 with TRBJ2-7; D gene unclear. With 2 bases removed from V and 7 bases from J, the gap between germline ends came to 6 bases. The CDR3 consists of 11 residues. Germline V gene sequence: CDR1 SGHTA, CDR2 FQGNSA. The chain's CDR3 is CASSLQREQYF. The DNA for the CDR3 is TGTGCCAGCAGCTTACAAAGGGAGCAGTACTTC. The full variable domain, with the rest looked up from reference TRBV7-2 and TRBJ2-7, is GAGVSQSPSNKVTEKGKDVELRCDPISGHTALYWYRQSLGQGLEFLIYFQGNSAPDKSGLPSDRFSAERTGGSVSTLTIQRTQQEDSAVYLCASSLQREQYFGPGTRLTVT.

This clonotype was seen more than once but under ten times. This chain joins TRBV11-2 and TRBJ2-3; TRBD2 matches 9 bases. Unmatched junction bases numbered 16, after V lost 5 bases and J lost 4 bases. CDR1 is SGHAT, CDR2 FQNNGV, per germline. There are 18 residues in the CDR3. The CDR3 here is CASSPGPGASGVPDTQYF. CDR3 DNA: TGTGCCAGCAGCCCGGGGCCGGGAGCTAGCGGGGTTCCAGATACGCAGTATTTT.

This clonotype appeared a few times. Here the CDR3 DNA reads TGTGCCAGCAGTTACGGGGGGAACACCGGGGAGCTGTTTTTT. This gives the protein CASSYGGNTGELFF. J is TRBJ2-2 and V is TRBV6-5, with D perhaps assigned TRBD1 or TRBD2 (5 bases each). CDR3 length: 14 amino acids. The V end was cut by 2 bases, the J end by 1 base, with 5 bases between. CDR1 is MNHEY and CDR2 is SVGAGI in the germline V gene.

The rearrangement uses TRBV7-2 and TRBJ2-3, with a possible D match to TRBD1 (6 bases). V lost 5 bases, J lost 4 bases, and 16 bases lay in between. CDR1 SGHTA and CDR2 FQGNSA come from the germline V gene. The CDR3 is made up of 15 amino acids. CDR3 DNA: TGTGCCAGCAGCCCCTCGACGGGACAATCAGATACGCAGTATTTT. Amino acids: CASSPSTGQSDTQYF.

This clonotype was detected many times. This chain connects TRBV30 to TRBJ2-7; D might be TRBD2 (5 bases). The germline V and J ends were trimmed by 3 bases and 1 base, with 7 bases remaining between them. Germline-derived CDR1 and CDR2 are GTSNPN and SVGIG (reference sequence). This CDR3 is 12 amino acids long. The CDR3 spells CAWRRGSYEQYF. Written as DNA, the CDR3 is TGTGCCTGGAGACGGGGATCCTACGAGCAGTACTTC.

This clonotype was observed at least ten times. The gene calls are TRBV20-1 and TRBJ1-2; possibly TRBD1 for D (6 bases). CDR3 length: 13 amino acids. With 1 base removed from V and 6 bases from J, the gap between germline ends came to 12 bases. Germline CDR1 and CDR2: DFQATT and SNEGSKA (reference sequence). Here the CDR3 reads CSARVGAWNGYTF. CDR3 coding DNA: TGCAGTGCTAGAGTGGGGGCCTGGAATGGCTACACCTTC.

In this sample, this clonotype turned up many times. The junction departs from germline at one end; a sequencing error may be responsible. The V gene is TRBV7-7, the J gene TRBJ1-3, with 7 bases aligning to TRBD1. The CDR3 extends over 15 amino acids. CDR1 and CDR2 from the germline V gene are SSHAT and FNYEAQ (reference sequence). The CDR3 loop reads CASSPRTGSGNTIYF. CDR3 sequence (DNA): TGTGCTAGCAGTCCCCGGACAGGCTCTGGAAACACCATATATTTT.

The chain couples TRBV5-6 to TRBJ1-1, with 7 bases fitting TRBD1. The length of the CDR3 is 13 residues. The V and J ends lost 3 bases and 6 bases, in that order; junction bases with no gene match: 5. Per germline, CDR1 SGHDT and CDR2 YYEEEE. CDR3 protein: CASSSRQGAEAFF. CDR3 nucleotide sequence: TGTGCCAGCAGCTCCCGACAGGGAGCTGAAGCTTTCTTT.

In its sample, this clonotype was seen a few times. The chain has TRBV5-6 and TRBJ1-1; the D gene is possibly TRBD1 (5 bases). V was shortened by 5 bases and J by 4 bases, with 15 bases between the two germline ends. The CDR3 consists of 14 residues. Germline CDR1 is SGHDT and CDR2 is YYEEEE. The CDR3 bases are TGTGCCAGCAGGGGGGACGGAATTTCCACTGAAGCTTTCTTT. Its translation: CASRGDGISTEAFF.

This clonotype was seen ten or more times. The chain combines TRBV5-1 with TRBJ1-6, with 8 bases fitting TRBD1. Germline V gene data show CDR1 as SGHRS and CDR2 as YFSETQ. This CDR3 spans 15 amino acids. The trim removed 0 bases at V and 7 bases at J, leaving 3 bases unmatched. The CDR3 sequence: CASSLGGQGNSPLHF. The DNA for the CDR3 is TGCGCCAGCAGCTTGGGCGGACAGGGAAATTCACCCCTCCACTTT. Full variable domain (missing parts from reference TRBV5-1 and TRBJ1-6): KAGVTQTPRYLIKTRGQQVTLSCSPISGHRSVSWYQQTPGQGLQFLFEYFSETQRNKGNFPGRFSGRQFSNSRSEMNVSTLELGDSALYLCASSLGGQGNSPLHFGNGTRLTVT.

This clonotype showed up just once. The chain couples TRBV7-9 to TRBJ1-3; the D is unclear. CDR1 SEHNR and CDR2 FQNEAQ come from the germline V gene (reference sequence). V lost 2 bases and J 0 bases, leaving 11 bases between the germline ends. CDR3 size: 16 residues. CDR3 region: CASSLSDLLSGNTIYF. CDR3 in DNA: TGTGCCAGCAGCTTATCAGACTTACTCTCTGGAAACACCATATATTTT.

The chain joins TRBV20-1 to TRBJ2-5; a possible D gene is TRBD1 (6 bases). Between the trimmed V and J ends, which lost 3 bases and 3 bases, there was a span of 11 bases. The germline CDR1 and CDR2 sequences are DFQATT and SNEGSKA (reference sequence). The CDR3 totals 13 residues. CDR3 loop: CSARWGREETQYF. The DNA for the CDR3 is TGCAGTGCTAGGTGGGGGCGAGAAGAGACCCAGTACTTC.

The rearrangement links TRBV12-5 to TRBJ1-6; D gene unclear. The CDR3 runs 13 residues. V was trimmed by 3 bases and J by 8 bases, leaving 8 bases between them. Germline V gene sequence: CDR1 LGHNT, CDR2 FRNRAP. The CDR3 spells CASGLDGDSPLHF. Here the CDR3 DNA reads TGTGCTAGTGGTTTAGACGGGGATTCACCCCTCCACTTT.

This clonotype has a handful of counts. The chain links TRBV10-3 to TRBJ1-1; D may be TRBD1 (6 bases). This CDR3 comprises 15 residues. Trimming shortened V by 4 bases and J by 3 bases, and 15 bases separated the two germline ends. Germline loops: CDR1 ENHRY, CDR2 SYGVKD. The CDR3 DNA reads as TGTGCCATCAGTGGTGAAGGGGGTTCCGACACTGAAGCTTTCTTT. Translated, it gives CAISGEGGSDTEAFF.

The sample holds many counts of this clonotype. V and J are TRBV20-1 and TRBJ2-7; 9 nucleotides align to TRBD1. Germline trimming cut 3 bases from V and 5 bases from J; bases unmatched to any gene: 8. From germline, CDR1 is DFQATT and CDR2 SNEGSKA (reference sequence). CDR3 length: 14 amino acids. The CDR3 sequence is CSARRGQGGNEQYF. Written as DNA, the CDR3 is TGCAGTGCTAGGCGGGGACAGGGTGGTAACGAGCAGTACTTC.

This chain links TRBV5-4 with TRBJ2-2; D ambiguous. V was clipped by 2 bases and J by 8 bases, with 16 bases between them. The CDR3 has 15 residues. Germline V gives CDR1 SGHNT, CDR2 YYREEE (reference sequence). The chain's CDR3 is CASSFPKPQAGELFF. CDR3 nucleotide sequence: TGTGCCAGCAGCTTTCCGAAGCCTCAGGCGGGGGAGCTGTTTTTT.

The V call is TRBV5-4, the J call TRBJ2-6; no firm D call. The CDR3 runs 14 residues. Trimming left V 4 bases short and J 1 base short, with 6 bases between. Germline V gene sequence: CDR1 SGHNT, CDR2 YYREEE (reference sequence). CDR3 sequence (DNA): TGTGCCAGCAGCGACGCTTCTGGGGCCAACGTCCTGACTTTC. It codes for CASSDASGANVLTF. The entire variable domain, with the rest obtained from reference TRBV5-4 and TRBJ2-6, is as follows: ETGVTQSPTHLIKTRGQQVTLRCSSQSGHNTVSWYQQALGQGPQFIFQYYREEENGRGNFPPRFSGLQFPNYSSELNVNALELDDSALYLCASSDASGANVLTFGAGSRLTVL.